This T cell receptor beta chain was sequenced in a study of prognosis after radiotherapy for stage I lung cancer. The study's findings and limits: Between patients with and without metastases, TRBV and TRBJ gene usage reportedly differed.

As regards this clonotype: Its matching antigen is unknown.

All patients showed node-negative disease on CT and PET/CT and lacked prior chemotherapy, radiotherapy or other malignancies. Template was genomic DNA; TCR beta CDR3 amplified in two multiplex PCR rounds. The first round of PCR was done with primers that matched each TRBV and TRBJ gene. From the multiplex PCR reads, TCRdb called clonotypes with MiXCR, one entry per CDR3 protein. The sample holds around 30,000 distinct CDR3 sequences, 25% to 35% seen once. With 2 bases removed from V and 5 bases from J, the gap between germline ends came to 10 bases. This CDR3 spans 14 amino acids. Looked up from germline, CDR1 is SGHRS and CDR2 is YFSETQ.

This clonotype was obtained from a donor at least 50 years old with non-small cell lung cancer. The chain is built from TRBV5-1 and TRBJ2-2, with D uncertain. This specimen was PBMCs, taken before or after stereotactic body radiation therapy (not recorded which). The CDR3 nucleotides read TGCGCCAGCAGCTTATTATCAGCAACCGGGGAGCTGTTTTTT. Its protein is CASSLLSATGELFF.